This T cell receptor beta chain was sequenced for a study of blood T cell repertoires in COVID-19. Study-level information: The analysed material was cDNA or gDNA that came from T cells, B-cell-depleted T cells, or PBMCs.

Germline CDR1 and CDR2: LNHDA and SQIVND (reference sequence). This CDR3 spans 13 amino acids. V was clipped by 1 base and J by 2 bases, with 5 bases between them. Details on this clone: The same CDR3 can be traced to other DNA sequences in this sample.

As originally analysed: Scientists estimated how many nucleated cells there were by amplifying reference gene primers. Measured with immunoSEQ multiplex PCR; TCRdb has only the in-frame clones, and not every one. V, J and clone size reflect that table, while D and trimming were determined from the DNA. This sample carries about 210,000 clones, around 88% of them seen once, and the ten largest clones take roughly 1.5%. The receptor was derived from a man aged 18-30 years with active or convalescent COVID-19. The chain couples TRBV19 to TRBJ1-1; no clear D gene. Sequencing used peripheral blood. CDR3: CASSIGGNTEAFF. The CDR3, as DNA: TGTGCCAGTAGTATAGGCGGCAACACTGAAGCTTTCTTT.